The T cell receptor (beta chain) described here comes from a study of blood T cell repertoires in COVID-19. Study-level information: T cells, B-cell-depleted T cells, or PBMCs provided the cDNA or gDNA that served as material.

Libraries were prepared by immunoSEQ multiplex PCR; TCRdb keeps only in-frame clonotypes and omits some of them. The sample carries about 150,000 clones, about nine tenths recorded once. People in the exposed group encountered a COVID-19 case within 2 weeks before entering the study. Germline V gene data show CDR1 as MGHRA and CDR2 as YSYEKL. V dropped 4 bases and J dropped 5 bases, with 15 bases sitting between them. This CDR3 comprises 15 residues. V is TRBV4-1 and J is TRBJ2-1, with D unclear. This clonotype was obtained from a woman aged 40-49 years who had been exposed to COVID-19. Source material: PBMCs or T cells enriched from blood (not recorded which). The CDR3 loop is CASSLAVRVDNEQFF. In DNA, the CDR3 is TGCGCCAGCAGCCTTGCCGTCCGGGTGGACAATGAGCAGTTCTTC.